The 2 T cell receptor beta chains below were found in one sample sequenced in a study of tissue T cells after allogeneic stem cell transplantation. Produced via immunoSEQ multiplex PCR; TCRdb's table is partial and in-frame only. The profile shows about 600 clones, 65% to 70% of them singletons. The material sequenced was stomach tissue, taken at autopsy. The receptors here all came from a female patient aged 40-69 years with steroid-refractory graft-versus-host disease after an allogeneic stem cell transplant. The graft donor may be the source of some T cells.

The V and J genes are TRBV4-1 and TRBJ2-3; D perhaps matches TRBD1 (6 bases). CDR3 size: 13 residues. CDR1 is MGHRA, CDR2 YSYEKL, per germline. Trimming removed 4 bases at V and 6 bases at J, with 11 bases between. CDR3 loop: CASSPPGVDTQYF. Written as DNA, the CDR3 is TGCGCCAGCAGCCCCCCAGGGGTTGATACGCAGTATTTT.

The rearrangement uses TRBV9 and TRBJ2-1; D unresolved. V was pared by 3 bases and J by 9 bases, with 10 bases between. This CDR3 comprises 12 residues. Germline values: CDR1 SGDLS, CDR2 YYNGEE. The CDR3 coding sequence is TGTGCCAGCAGCGCCACCATTAGTGAGCAGTTCTTC. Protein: CASSATISEQFF.